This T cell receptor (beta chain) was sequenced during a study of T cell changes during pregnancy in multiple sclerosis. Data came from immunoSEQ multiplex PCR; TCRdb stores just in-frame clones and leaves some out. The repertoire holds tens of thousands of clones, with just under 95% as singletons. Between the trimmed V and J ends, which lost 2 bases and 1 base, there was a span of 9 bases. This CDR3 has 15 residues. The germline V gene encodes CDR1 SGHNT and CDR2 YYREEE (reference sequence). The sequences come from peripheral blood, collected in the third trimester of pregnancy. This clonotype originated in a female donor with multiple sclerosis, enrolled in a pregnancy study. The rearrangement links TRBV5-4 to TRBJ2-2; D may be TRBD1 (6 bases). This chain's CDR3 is CASSFGQRNTGELFF. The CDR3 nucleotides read TGTGCCAGCAGCTTCGGACAGAGGAACACCGGGGAGCTGTTTTTT.